One and the same sample provided the 19 T cell receptor beta chains below, sequenced in a study of blood T cell repertoires in COVID-19. Assay used: immunoSEQ multiplex PCR; TCRdb lists only in-frame clones, some missing. The sample holds approximately 210,000 clones; 84% are singletons and the top ten take roughly a tenth. The sequenced sample was peripheral blood. The receptors originated from a woman over 75 with COVID-19, enrolled during active disease.

V and J are TRBV5-1 and TRBJ2-2; 7 nucleotides line up with TRBD1. V shed 4 bases and J 5 bases; nucleotides not matched to a gene: 2. CDR1 and CDR2 (germline): SGHRS, YFSETQ. The CDR3 sequence is 13 residues long. The CDR3 is CASSQGVTGELFF. The CDR3 nucleotides read TGCGCCAGCAGCCAGGGGGTAACCGGGGAGCTGTTTTTT.

The chain couples TRBV5-6 to TRBJ2-5; D perhaps matches TRBD1 (6 bases). There are 13 residues in the CDR3. The V end lost 4 bases, the J end lost 2 bases, and 9 bases lay between the germline ends. Germline V lookup: CDR1 SGHDT, CDR2 YYEEEE. The CDR3 loop reads CASSGGLQETQYF. CDR3 bases: TGTGCCAGCAGCGGGGGCCTTCAAGAGACCCAGTACTTC.

V usage is TRBV5-4 and J usage is TRBJ2-1; TRBD1 might be the D (6 bases). Germline assignment: CDR1 SGHNT and CDR2 YYREEE (reference sequence). The ends were cut back, 6 bases at V and 3 bases at J, with 25 bases in the middle. The CDR3 runs 18 residues. CDR3 loop: CASTSNRAYSQIYNEQFF. Written as DNA, the CDR3 is TGTGCCAGCACCTCTAACAGGGCTTATTCCCAAATCTACAATGAGCAGTTCTTC.

V gene TRBV6-5 combines with J gene TRBJ1-2, with D unresolved. Germline loops: CDR1 MNHEY, CDR2 SVGAGI. V was cut by 5 bases and J by 1 base, with 11 bases left in between. This CDR3 spans 14 amino acids. The CDR3 region has the DNA TGTGCCAGCAGTCTCGTAGAGGGTAACTATGGCTACACCTTC. This gives the protein CASSLVEGNYGYTF.

This clone was detected only a few times. This CDR3 is CASQTFGGDTQYF. The CDR3 region has the DNA TGTGCCAGCCAAACTTTTGGAGGAGATACGCAGTATTTT. The rearrangement links TRBV5-4 to TRBJ2-3; weak D call: TRBD2 (5 bases). Germline values: CDR1 SGHNT, CDR2 YYREEE (reference sequence). Between the trimmed V and J ends, which lost 7 bases and 5 bases, there was a span of 14 bases. CDR3 length equals 13 residues.

The rearrangement uses TRBV18 and TRBJ1-5; D is possibly TRBD1 (5 bases). Per the germline V gene, CDR1 is KGHSH and CDR2 is LQKENI. The CDR3 extends over 13 amino acids. V shed 2 bases and J shed 7 bases, with 9 bases lying between them. CDR3 nucleotides: TGTGCCAGCTCACCAGGCAGGGAACAGCCCCAGCATTTT. Translated, it gives CASSPGREQPQHF.

CDR3 sequence (DNA): TGTGCCAGCAGCAAAGGAGTCAGGGCAGTCCATCAGCCCCAGCATTTT. Translated: CASSKGVRAVHQPQHF. The chain combines TRBV21-1 with TRBJ1-5; the table calls TRBD1, which could not be checked here. TRBV21-1 is a known pseudogene. This CDR3 has 16 amino acids.

The DNA of the CDR3 is TGTGCCAGCAGCTCCCGACAGGGGGCGGCAACTAATGAAAAACTGTTTTTT. Translation gives CASSSRQGAATNEKLFF. This chain links TRBV7-2 with TRBJ1-4; 10 bases map to TRBD1. From germline, CDR1 is SGHTA and CDR2 FQGNSA. This CDR3 region has 17 residues. V was clipped by 4 bases and J by 0 bases; unmatched bases: 5.

The chain has TRBV7-2 and TRBJ2-5, with TRBD2 matching over 7 bases. The CDR3 loop spans 17 amino acids. Trimming at V came to 5 bases and at J to 5 bases, leaving 17 bases not matched to a gene. Looked up from germline, CDR1 is SGHTA and CDR2 is FQGNSA. The CDR3 nucleotides read TGTGCCAGCAGCCAGGACCCGGGACTACCTAAGGGGGAGACCCAGTACTTC. Its protein is CASSQDPGLPKGETQYF.

The chain is built from TRBV28 and TRBJ1-1, with D perhaps TRBD1 (5 bases). The length of the CDR3 is 15 residues. Trimming left V 3 bases short and J 3 bases short, with 14 bases between. The germline V gene encodes CDR1 MDHEN and CDR2 SYDVKM. The CDR3 DNA reads TGTGCCAGCAGTTTCCCCTTGGGGGGGTACACTGAAGCTTTCTTT. Translated: CASSFPLGGYTEAFF.

The chain has TRBV18 and TRBJ2-3; D is undetermined. Per germline, CDR1 KGHSH and CDR2 LQKENI. Deletions cut 4 bases from V and 5 bases from J, with 7 bases between. This CDR3 contains 12 residues. This CDR3 reads CASSLYLDTQYF. CDR3 nucleotide sequence: TGTGCCAGCTCACTCTACTTAGATACGCAGTATTTT.

This chain connects TRBV19 to TRBJ1-3; D is unresolved. Germline V lookup: CDR1 LNHDA, CDR2 SQIVND (reference sequence). V dropped 7 bases and J dropped 0 bases, with 10 bases sitting between them. The CDR3 totals 14 residues. As DNA, the CDR3 is TGTGCCAGTAAAGTCAGAGGCTCTGGAAACACCATATATTTT. It translates to CASKVRGSGNTIYF. The whole variable domain, remainder taken from reference TRBV19 and TRBJ1-3, is DGGITQSPKYLFRKEGQNVTLSCEQNLNHDAMYWYRQDPGQGLRLIYYSQIVNDFQKGDIAEGYSVSREKKESFPLTVTSAQKNPTAFYLCASKVRGSGNTIYFGEGSWLTVV.

V usage is TRBV6-1 and J usage is TRBJ2-7; 7 bases match TRBD2. V shed 1 base and J 0 bases; nucleotides not matched to a gene: 9. Germline V gene data show CDR1 as MNHNS and CDR2 as SASEGT. There are 17 residues in the CDR3. The CDR3 loop reads CASSEGGWGGTSYEQYV. The CDR3 nucleotides are TGTGCCAGCAGTGAAGGAGGCTGGGGAGGGACCTCCTACGAGCAGTACGTC.

This rearrangement joins TRBV2 to TRBJ1-5, with 7 bases aligning to TRBD1. Unmatched junction bases numbered 0, after V lost 6 bases and J lost 4 bases. The germline CDR1 and CDR2 sequences are SNHLY and FYNNEI. The CDR3 loop spans 12 amino acids. CDR3 in DNA: TGTGCCAGCAGACAGGGGAATCAGCCCCAGCATTTT. Encoded protein: CASRQGNQPQHF.

The chain joins TRBV7-9 to TRBJ1-5, with TRBD1 matching over 7 bases. There are 14 residues in the CDR3. CDR1 is SEHNR, CDR2 FQNEAQ, per germline (reference sequence). V lost 4 bases to trimming and J lost 6 bases; unmatched junction nucleotides: 6. CDR3 sequence reads: CASSYDRDSQPQHF. CDR3 sequence (DNA): TGTGCCAGCAGCTACGACAGGGACAGTCAGCCCCAGCATTTT.

This clone has just one count. This chain connects TRBV10-2 to TRBJ2-5, with D possibly matching TRBD1 (6 bases). Trimming removed 3 bases at V and 6 bases at J, with 17 bases between. The CDR3 extends over 15 amino acids. Germline V gives CDR1 WSHSY, CDR2 SAAADI. The chain's CDR3 is CASSDFGEGVQTQYF. The DNA for the CDR3 is TGCGCCAGCAGTGATTTCGGCGAGGGGGTGCAGACCCAGTACTTC.

This chain links TRBV7-2 with TRBJ1-6; D ambiguous. Germline values: CDR1 SGHTA, CDR2 FQGNSA. Trimming pared 3 bases from V and 6 bases from J, leaving 9 bases between. CDR3 length: 14 amino acids. The DNA of the CDR3 is TGTGCCAGCAGCTTGGGAGGCCCTAATTCACCCCTCCACTTT. Translated, it gives CASSLGGPNSPLHF.

This clone was detected once. The chain couples TRBV19 to TRBJ2-3, with 7 bases fitting TRBD1. V trimming: 8 bases; J trimming: 2 bases; junction bases outside the gene matches: 10. Germline values: CDR1 LNHDA, CDR2 SQIVND (reference sequence). The CDR3 extends over 15 amino acids. The CDR3 protein is CASVSGDSYTDTQYF. The CDR3 DNA sequence: TGTGCCAGTGTAAGTGGGGACAGCTACACAGATACGCAGTATTTT.

The chain employs TRBV30 and TRBJ1-6; D might be TRBD1 (6 bases). There are 14 residues in the CDR3. CDR1 GTSNPN and CDR2 SVGIG come from the germline V gene (reference sequence). V was clipped by 3 bases and J by 9 bases, with 15 bases between them. The CDR3 protein is CAWRATGRGSPLHF. The CDR3 DNA sequence: TGTGCCTGGAGGGCCACAGGGAGAGGTTCACCCCTCCACTTT. The complete variable domain, with remaining parts taken from reference TRBV30 and TRBJ1-6, reads SQTIHQWPATLVQPVGSPLSLECTVEGTSNPNLYWYRQAAGRGLQLLFYSVGIGQISSEVPQNLSASRPQDRQFILSSKKLLLSDSGFYLCAWRATGRGSPLHFGNGTRLTVT.